Below are 28 T cell receptor beta chains sequenced from a single sample in a study of blood T cell repertoires in COVID-19. The method was immunoSEQ multiplex PCR; TCRdb's version includes in-frame clones alone and lacks a portion of them. The data show about 280,000 clones, 88% seen once. Source material: PBMCs or T cells enriched from blood (not recorded which). These receptors were collected from a woman in her sixties or seventies in a cohort exposed to, infected with or recovered from COVID-19 (not recorded which).

The chain combines TRBV7-8 with TRBJ2-1; 11 nucleotides align to TRBD2. This CDR3 is 17 amino acids long. With V trimmed by 5 bases and J by 1 base, 7 bases remained unmatched. Germline V gene lookup returns CDR1 SGHVS and CDR2 FQNEAQ. The CDR3 region is CASSITSGRRSYNEQFF. CDR3 DNA: TGTGCCAGCAGCATCACTAGCGGGAGAAGGTCCTACAATGAGCAGTTCTTC.

The rearrangement uses TRBV6-5 and TRBJ1-6, with D perhaps matching TRBD1 (5 bases). The V gene lost 7 bases and the J gene lost 9 bases, with 16 bases spanning the gap. The CDR3 extends over 14 amino acids. The V gene's germline CDR1 is MNHEY and CDR2 SVGAGI. The CDR3 spells CASTQLQGGSPLHF. CDR3 DNA sequence: TGTGCCAGCACCCAACTGCAGGGTGGTTCACCCCTCCACTTT.

The genes are TRBV24-1 and TRBJ2-7; a weak D match, TRBD1 (6 bases). Germline V gene sequence: CDR1 KGHDR, CDR2 SFDVKD. Trimming took 4 bases from V and 0 from J, leaving 15 bases between them. The CDR3 length is 16 residues. The CDR3 reads CATSEDTGKSSYEQYF. The CDR3 DNA sequence: TGTGCCACCAGTGAGGATACAGGGAAAAGCTCCTACGAGCAGTACTTC.

The chain uses TRBV27 and TRBJ1-6; no firm D call. V was cut by 0 bases and J by 7 bases, with 16 bases left in between. The CDR3 is made up of 17 amino acids. Germline lookup yields CDR1 MNHEY and CDR2 SMNVEV (reference sequence). The CDR3 is CASSLSRTDIVNSPLHF. CDR3 sequence (DNA): TGTGCCAGCAGTTTATCGAGAACCGACATAGTAAATTCACCCCTCCACTTT.

The chain carries TRBV28 and TRBJ2-7, with TRBD1 as a possible D gene (5 bases). The V and J ends lost 7 bases and 2 bases respectively, with 15 bases between them. The CDR3 runs to 14 residues. Germline CDR1 reads MDHEN; CDR2 reads SYDVKM. CDR3 in DNA: TGTGCCAGCATCTTTTCATCAGGGACCTACGAGCAGTACTTC. Amino acid sequence: CASIFSSGTYEQYF.

This clone was counted between two and nine times. This chain uses TRBV27 with TRBJ2-7, with D perhaps matching TRBD2 (6 bases). V lost 8 bases and J lost 9, with 23 bases in between. Germline CDR1 and CDR2: MNHEY and SMNVEV (reference sequence). This CDR3 region has 14 residues. CDR3 nucleotide sequence: TGTGCCAGCGGAGTCCGGGACTCCCGAGGAGTGCAGTACTTC. This sequence encodes CASGVRDSRGVQYF.

V is TRBV5-4 and J is TRBJ2-7; 9 nucleotides align to TRBD2. Per the germline V gene, CDR1 is SGHNT and CDR2 is YYREEE (reference sequence). V trimming: 4 bases; J trimming: 3 bases; junction bases outside the gene matches: 11. CDR3 size: 16 residues. This chain's CDR3 is CASSPAGGRTFYEQYF. The CDR3 DNA follows: TGTGCCAGCAGCCCGGCGGGGGGGCGAACCTTCTACGAGCAGTACTTC. The entire variable domain, with the rest obtained from reference TRBV5-4 and TRBJ2-7, is as follows: ETGVTQSPTHLIKTRGQQVTLRCSSQSGHNTVSWYQQALGQGPQFIFQYYREEENGRGNFPPRFSGLQFPNYSSELNVNALELDDSALYLCASSPAGGRTFYEQYFGPGTRLTVT.

The chain recombines TRBV19 with TRBJ2-1, with 8 nucleotides matching TRBD1. This CDR3 has 14 residues. Looked up from germline, CDR1 is LNHDA and CDR2 is SQIVND (reference sequence). With V trimmed by 7 bases and J by 3 bases, 5 bases remained unmatched. The DNA for the CDR3 is TGTGCCAGTACCGACGGGACAGGCTACAATGAGCAGTTCTTC. It is translated as CASTDGTGYNEQFF.

The CDR3 region has the DNA TGTGCCAGTAAGATAACTAGCGGGAGCTCCTACGAGCAGTACTTC. It encodes CASKITSGSSYEQYF. V and J are TRBV19 and TRBJ2-7, with 11 bases matching TRBD2. The CDR3 spans 15 residues. Unmatched junction bases numbered 5, after V lost 7 bases and J lost 0 bases. Germline V CDR1 and CDR2: LNHDA, SQIVND (reference sequence). Using reference TRBV19 and TRBJ2-7 for the parts outside the CDR3, the full variable domain is DGGITQSPKYLFRKEGQNVTLSCEQNLNHDAMYWYRQDPGQGLRLIYYSQIVNDFQKGDIAEGYSVSREKKESFPLTVTSAQKNPTAFYLCASKITSGSSYEQYFGPGTRLTVT.

This clone is a singleton in its sample. Written as DNA, the CDR3 is TGTGCCAGCAGTACCTCCGGGACAGGCTACGAGCAGTACTTC. Its protein product is CASSTSGTGYEQYF. The chain uses TRBV7-9 and TRBJ2-7, with 8 bases fitting TRBD1. Trimming removed 6 bases from V and 3 bases from J; junction bases left unmatched: 7. This CDR3 is 14 amino acids long. Germline CDR1 and CDR2: SEHNR and FQNEAQ (reference sequence).

The chain has TRBV20-1 and TRBJ2-5; tentative D call: TRBD2 (5 bases). The CDR3 spans 13 residues. V was cut by 3 bases and J by 3 bases, with 11 bases left in between. Germline CDR1 DFQATT, CDR2 SNEGSKA (reference sequence). The CDR3 bases are TGCAGTGCTAGTTGGCTAGCCGAAGAGACCCAGTACTTC. This codes for CSASWLAEETQYF.

V is TRBV4-2 and J is TRBJ2-1, with a tentative D call TRBD2 (5 bases). Germline CDR1 and CDR2: LGHNA and YNFKEQ. The CDR3 extends over 12 amino acids. V was pared by 0 bases and J by 9 bases, with 6 bases between. The CDR3 bases are TGTGCCAGCAGCCAAGATGCGGGTGAGCAGTTCTTC. This codes for CASSQDAGEQFF.

J is TRBJ2-1 and V is TRBV20-1, with a possible D match to TRBD2 (5 bases). The germline V and J ends were trimmed by 0 bases and 15 bases, with 9 bases remaining between them. Germline CDR1 and CDR2: DFQATT and SNEGSKA (reference sequence). The CDR3 sequence is 10 residues long. This chain's CDR3 is CSARESDLFF. The CDR3 DNA is TGCAGTGCTAGAGAGTCGGACTTGTTCTTC.

The rearrangement uses TRBV19 and TRBJ2-7; 7 bases are shared with TRBD1. CDR1 and CDR2 from the germline V gene are LNHDA and SQIVND (reference sequence). The CDR3 consists of 13 residues. The V segment lost 1 base and the J segment 6 bases; nucleotides outside the gene matches: 3. CDR3 sequence (DNA): TGTGCCAGTAGTATAGTAGGGGGCAGCGAGCAGTACTTC. This encodes CASSIVGGSEQYF.

This chain uses TRBV27 with TRBJ1-6, with 7 bases lining up with TRBD1. CDR1 MNHEY and CDR2 SMNVEV come from the germline V gene (reference sequence). CDR3 size: 15 residues. Trimming cost V 4 bases and J 6 bases; bases outside gene matches: 6. The CDR3 loop reads CASSSRRDSNSPLHF. CDR3 in DNA: TGTGCCAGCAGTTCACGCAGGGACAGTAATTCACCCCTCCACTTT.

The chain uses TRBV11-2 and TRBJ2-7, with TRBD1 matching 7 bases. CDR1 and CDR2 (germline): SGHAT, FQNNGV. The CDR3 loop spans 14 amino acids. Losses at the gene ends were 5 bases for V and 2 bases for J; bases not matched to a gene: 6. The CDR3 coding sequence is TGTGCCAGCAGCCCATGGGACAGTGCCTACGAGCAGTACTTC. Residues: CASSPWDSAYEQYF.

The chain combines TRBV7-3 with TRBJ1-2, with 10 bases that match TRBD1. Germline V gene data show CDR1 as SGHTA and CDR2 as FQGTGA. This CDR3 comprises 17 residues. Unmatched junction bases numbered 11, after V lost 2 bases and J lost 5 bases. CDR3 residues: CASSLSPGQGIRYGYTF. The CDR3 coding sequence is TGTGCCAGCAGCTTATCTCCGGGACAGGGGATAAGATATGGCTACACCTTC. Full variable domain (remainder filled in from reference TRBV7-3 and TRBJ1-2): GAGVSQTPSNKVTEKGKYVELRCDPISGHTALYWYRQSLGQGPEFLIYFQGTGAADDSGLPNDRFFAVRPEGSVSTLKIQRTERGDSAVYLCASSLSPGQGIRYGYTFGSGTRLTVV.

The chain couples TRBV7-9 to TRBJ2-2; D is unresolved. Deletions cut 7 bases from V and 0 bases from J, with 12 bases between. The CDR3 has 15 amino acids. CDR1 and CDR2 from the germline V gene are SEHNR and FQNEAQ (reference sequence). The CDR3 DNA follows: TGTGCCAGCACTCTGATGGGCCCGAACACCGGGGAGCTGTTTTTT. Amino acid sequence: CASTLMGPNTGELFF.

There are a few counts of this clone. The V gene is TRBV28, the J gene TRBJ1-4, with D perhaps matching TRBD1 (5 bases). V lost 5 bases and J 6 bases, leaving 16 bases between the germline ends. The CDR3 sequence is 15 residues long. Germline V gene lookup returns CDR1 MDHEN and CDR2 SYDVKM. CDR3 sequence (DNA): TGTGCCAGCAGTAGGCCCCCAGGGATGGATGAAAAACTGTTTTTT. Amino acid sequence: CASSRPPGMDEKLFF.

This chain links TRBV12-3 or TRBV12-4 with TRBJ1-1; possible D gene TRBD1, 6 bases. V lost 7 bases, J lost 1 base, and 10 bases lay in between. CDR3 size: 13 residues. CDR3 coding DNA: TGTGCCAGCACCAGACAGGAGAACACTGAAGCTTTCTTT. Translated, it gives CASTRQENTEAFF.

The chain couples TRBV18 to TRBJ1-5; D possibly corresponds to TRBD1 (5 bases). The CDR3 spans 16 residues. Germline V gene lookup returns CDR1 KGHSH and CDR2 LQKENI. Deletions cut 1 base from V and 3 bases from J, with 13 bases between. The CDR3 DNA sequence: TGTGCCAGCTCACCACAGGGGAAGAAGCCCAATCAGCCCCAGCATTTT. This gives the protein CASSPQGKKPNQPQHF. The whole variable domain, filled in from reference TRBV18 and TRBJ1-5, reads NAGVMQNPRHLVRRRGQEARLRCSPMKGHSHVYWYRQLPEEGLKFMVYLQKENIIDESGMPKERFSAEFPKEGPSILRIQQVVRGDSAAYFCASSPQGKKPNQPQHFGDGTRLSIL.

This clone is a singleton in its sample. The rearrangement uses TRBV19 and TRBJ2-1; D perhaps matches TRBD2 (6 bases). Germline CDR1 is LNHDA and CDR2 is SQIVND (reference sequence). Trimming cost V 6 bases and J 8 bases, with 11 bases left between them. The CDR3 runs 12 residues. CDR3 in DNA: TGTGCCAGTAGAAGACTAGACCATGAGCAGTTCTTC. Protein product: CASRRLDHEQFF.

This chain uses TRBV28 with TRBJ1-5; the match to TRBD1 covers 10 bases. In germline, CDR1 is MDHEN, CDR2 SYDVKM. V shed 5 bases and J 5 bases; nucleotides not matched to a gene: 9. CDR3 length: 16 residues. The CDR3 loop is CASSPGDRGFHQPQHF. DNA of the CDR3: TGTGCCAGCAGTCCGGGGGACAGGGGATTTCATCAGCCCCAGCATTTT.

V and J are TRBV7-2 and TRBJ2-1, with 11 bases aligning to TRBD2. The CDR3 spans 17 residues. CDR1 and CDR2 (germline): SGHTA, FQGNSA. V was clipped by 1 base and J by 3 bases; unmatched bases: 5. CDR3 DNA: TGTGCCAGCAGCTTAGTAGGACTAGCGGGCCACTACAATGAGCAGTTCTTC. Protein sequence: CASSLVGLAGHYNEQFF.

This clone appeared a single time. V usage is TRBV30 and J usage is TRBJ1-3, with 8 bases aligning to TRBD1. The germline gives CDR1 GTSNPN, CDR2 SVGIG (reference sequence). The CDR3 extends over 15 amino acids. After removal of 2 bases from V and 2 bases from J, the junction contained 5 bases not matched to a gene. The CDR3 loop reads CAWSFTGGAGNTIYF. The CDR3 DNA reads as TGTGCCTGGAGTTTTACAGGGGGAGCTGGAAACACCATATATTTT.

For the CDR3, the DNA is TGTGCCAGCAGCGCGAACTCCTACAATGAGCAGTTCTTC. Translation gives CASSANSYNEQFF. This chain links TRBV7-2 with TRBJ2-1; D is unresolved. Germline-derived CDR1 and CDR2 are SGHTA and FQGNSA. The length of the CDR3 is 13 residues. Trimming shortened V by 5 bases and J by 0 bases, and 5 bases separated the two germline ends.

The chain joins TRBV10-3 to TRBJ2-7; the match to TRBD1 covers 11 bases. The CDR3 is 14 residues long. The V segment lost 8 bases and the J segment 3 bases; nucleotides outside the gene matches: 6. CDR1 and CDR2 from the germline V gene are ENHRY and SYGVKD. As DNA, the CDR3 is TGTGCCATCTCCGGGACAGGGGGTTTCTACGAGCAGTACTTC. Translation gives CAISGTGGFYEQYF.

V and J are TRBV4-1 and TRBJ2-5; D is possibly TRBD2 (6 bases). This CDR3 is built from 16 residues. The V gene lost 1 base and the J gene lost 5 bases, with 17 bases spanning the gap. From germline, CDR1 is MGHRA and CDR2 YSYEKL. The DNA for the CDR3 is TGCGCCAGCAGCCAAGGGGGCGGGGCAGGGCGGGAGACCCAGTACTTC. Translated, it gives CASSQGGGAGRETQYF.